The text below deals with one TCR beta chain. The data were obtained in a study of OX40 agonist ivuxolimab in advanced cancers. Patients with a history of autoimmune disease or on systemic immunosuppression were excluded. The CDR3 loop spans 15 amino acids. Germline loops: CDR1 SGHTA, CDR2 FQGNSA. The V end lost 1 base, the J end lost 2 bases, and 10 bases lay between the germline ends. Profiling relied on immunoSEQ multiplex PCR, and the TCRdb table lists in-frame clones only, not all of them. The sample holds some 80,000 clones, about 85% seen once. This chain uses TRBV7-2 with TRBJ2-3; D might be TRBD2 (5 bases). Sample: CD4+ or CD8+ T cells sorted from blood, taken in a trial of the OX40 agonist ivuxolimab. The clonotype originates from an adult with an advanced solid tumor such as melanoma, head and neck, liver or kidney cancer. CDR3 bases: TGTGCCAGCAGCTTAGAAGGACTTTCCACAGATACGCAGTATTTT. It is translated as CASSLEGLSTDTQYF.